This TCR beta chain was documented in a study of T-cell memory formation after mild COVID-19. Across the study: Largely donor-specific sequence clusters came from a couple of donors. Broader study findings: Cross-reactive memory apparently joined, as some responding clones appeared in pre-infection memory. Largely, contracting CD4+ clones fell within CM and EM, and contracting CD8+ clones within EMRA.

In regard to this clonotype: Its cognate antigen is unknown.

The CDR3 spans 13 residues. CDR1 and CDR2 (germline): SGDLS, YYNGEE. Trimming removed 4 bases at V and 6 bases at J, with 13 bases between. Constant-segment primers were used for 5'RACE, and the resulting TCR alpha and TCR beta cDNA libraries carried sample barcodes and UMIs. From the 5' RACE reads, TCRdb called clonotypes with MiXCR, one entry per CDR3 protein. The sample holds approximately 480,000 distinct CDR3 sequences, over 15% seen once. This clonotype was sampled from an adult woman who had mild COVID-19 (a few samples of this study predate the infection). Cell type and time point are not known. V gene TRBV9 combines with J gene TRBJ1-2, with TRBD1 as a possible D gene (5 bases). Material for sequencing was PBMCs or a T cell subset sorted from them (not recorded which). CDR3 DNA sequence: TGTGCCAGCAGCCCCCAAGGGGTACATGGCTACACCTTC. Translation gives CASSPQGVHGYTF.